Shown below are 6 T cell receptor beta chains from a single sample sequenced in a study of T cell repertoires in cytomegalovirus infection (dated by TCRdb to between 2018 and 2020). These reads were obtained on an Illumina HiSeq 1500. TCRdb itself trimmed the public reads at Q25 with fastp, ran MiXCR and retained productive beta chains. A single entry per CDR3 protein holds the most common genes and DNA from its merged rows. This sample comprises 200,000 or so distinct CDR3 sequences, roughly a fifth of them detected only once. The top ten clones comprise 2.5% to 3% of the sample. Sequenced sample: PBMCs. The receptors were gathered from a human donor in good health (CMV status not recorded). Some clones in this sample may be carry-over from other donors' samples.

This clonotype turned up a few times. This chain links TRBV19 with TRBJ2-5; no clear D gene. V shed 2 bases and J shed 1 base, with 8 bases lying between them. CDR1 and CDR2 (germline): LNHDA, SQIVND (reference sequence). The CDR3 runs to 14 residues. The CDR3 here is CASSIMGIQETQYF. CDR3 in DNA: TGTGCCAGTAGTATAATGGGGATCCAAGAGACCCAGTACTTC.

This chain links TRBV6-2 or TRBV6-3 with TRBJ1-1; D may be TRBD1 (5 bases). The CDR3 consists of 15 residues. The V end lost 2 bases, the J end lost 1 base, and 11 bases lay between the germline ends. The germline gives CDR1 MNHEY, CDR2 SVGEGT. The CDR3 bases are TGTGCCAGCAGTTACCTAATTGGACAGAACACTGAAGCTTTCTTT. Amino acids: CASSYLIGQNTEAFF.

In its sample, this clonotype was seen a few times. This chain links TRBV5-1 with TRBJ2-5; TRBD2 aligns across 8 bases. The V and J ends lost 4 bases and 5 bases, in that order; junction bases with no gene match: 10. This CDR3 contains 15 residues. Germline assignment: CDR1 SGHRS and CDR2 YFSETQ. DNA of the CDR3: TGCGCCAGCAGCCACTCCGGACTAGCTACGGAGACCCAGTACTTC. This translates into CASSHSGLATETQYF.

The chain combines TRBV7-9 with TRBJ1-1; the D gene is possibly TRBD1 (6 bases). This CDR3 has 14 amino acids. Germline V gene lookup returns CDR1 SEHNR and CDR2 FQNEAQ (reference sequence). The V end was cut by 7 bases, the J end by 3 bases, with 15 bases between. The CDR3, as DNA: TGTGCCAGCATCAAAGGAGCAGGGGACACTGAAGCTTTCTTT. Translation: CASIKGAGDTEAFF.

The chain joins TRBV27 to TRBJ2-5; D is unresolved. V was cut by 3 bases and J by 7 bases, with 12 bases left in between. The CDR3 is 13 residues long. Germline CDR1 MNHEY, CDR2 SMNVEV (reference sequence). The CDR3 sequence is CASSLDSRGTQYF. CDR3 sequence (DNA): TGTGCCAGCAGTTTGGATTCCCGTGGGACCCAGTACTTC.

The chain couples TRBV9 to TRBJ2-1; 8 positions agree with TRBD2. Per the germline V gene, CDR1 is SGDLS and CDR2 is YYNGEE. The CDR3 contains 14 residues. The CDR3 DNA follows: TGTGACGCAGCGGTAGGAGCGGGAGACAATGAGCAGTTCTTC. This gives the protein CDAAVGAGDNEQFF.